These 11 T cell receptor beta chains share one sample of origin, sequenced in a study of human CD8 memory T cell subsets. Sequencing libraries of TCR beta were made by UMI-labeled 5' RACE. TCRdb re-called the 5' RACE reads and shows each CDR3 protein once, DNA omitted. The sample data list approximately 12,000 distinct CDR3 sequences. The sequenced sample consisted of CD8+ T cells from PBMCs. Source of these receptors: a human donor in good health.

This clonotype is called medium-sized based on its frequency. The J gene is TRBJ1-2, the V gene TRBV7-8; the D call of TRBD1 rests on TCRdb alone, since no DNA is present to check it. CDR1 is SGHVS and CDR2 is FQNEAQ in the germline V gene. The CDR3 sequence is 16 residues long. The CDR3 loop reads CASSLGVKPGPYGYTF.

This clonotype is medium-sized by frequency. The CDR3 protein is CSVKGPLTANYGYTF. The chain uses TRBV29-1 and TRBJ1-2. The CDR3 has 15 residues. Germline-derived CDR1 and CDR2 are SQVTM and ANQGSEA. The full variable domain, with the rest looked up from reference TRBV29-1 and TRBJ1-2, is SAVISQKPSRDICQRGTSLTIQCQVDSQVTMMFWYRQQPGQSLTLIATANQGSEATYESGFVIDKFPISRPNLTFSTLTVSNMSPEDSSIYLCSVKGPLTANYGYTFGSGTRLTVV.

This clonotype is identified as medium-sized from frequency. V is TRBV18 and J is TRBJ1-1; TCRdb outputs TRBD1, but without DNA this stays unchecked. CDR1 and CDR2 from the germline V gene are KGHSH and LQKENI. This CDR3 is built from 14 residues. The CDR3 protein is CASSPVAGVRQAFF.

The CDR3 here is CASSFSTIYEQYF. The chain is built from TRBV28 and TRBJ2-7. This CDR3 spans 13 amino acids. Germline CDR1 reads MDHEN; CDR2 reads SYDVKM.

The chain links TRBV6-5 to TRBJ2-7; TCRdb's D call of TRBD2 is untestable without DNA. This CDR3 has 13 amino acids. Germline loops: CDR1 MNHEY, CDR2 SVGAGI. Here the CDR3 reads CASRGPSSYEQYF.

The rearrangement joins TRBV27 to TRBJ2-7. CDR1 MNHEY and CDR2 SMNVEV come from the germline V gene (reference sequence). The CDR3 totals 14 residues. The CDR3 sequence: CASSIDRGSYEQYF.

J is TRBJ1-1 and V is TRBV7-9. The CDR3 has 11 amino acids. Per germline, CDR1 SEHNR and CDR2 FQNEAQ (reference sequence). The CDR3 protein is CASSLLTEAFF. The full variable domain, rest sourced from reference TRBV7-9 and TRBJ1-1, is DTGVSQNPRHKITKRGQNVTFRCDPISEHNRLYWYRQTLGQGPEFLTYFQNEAQLEKSRLLSDRFSAERPKGSFSTLEIQRTEQGDSAMYLCASSLLTEAFFGQGTRLTVV.

The J gene is TRBJ2-3, the V gene TRBV28; without DNA, the TCRdb call of TRBD2 cannot be checked. This CDR3 has 14 residues. CDR1 and CDR2 from the germline V gene are MDHEN and SYDVKM. The CDR3 here is CASSFSGGIDTQYF.

This chain uses TRBV5-1 with TRBJ2-3. Germline V gene lookup returns CDR1 SGHRS and CDR2 YFSETQ. CDR3 length: 13 amino acids. Here the CDR3 reads CASSRPGADTQYF.

The CDR3: CASSFWTGTQETQYF. The V call is TRBV7-8, the J call TRBJ2-5; TCRdb selects TRBD1, and the lack of DNA leaves this call unchecked. The V gene's germline CDR1 is SGHVS and CDR2 FQNEAQ. CDR3 length: 15 residues. Drawing the rest from reference TRBV7-8 and TRBJ2-5, the complete variable domain is GAGVSQSPRYKVAKRGQDVALRCDPISGHVSLFWYQQALGQGPEFLTYFQNEAQLDKSGLPSDRFFAERPEGSVSTLKIQRTQQEDSAVYLCASSFWTGTQETQYFGPGTRLLVL.

The chain has TRBV12-5 and TRBJ2-1. CDR1 LGHNT and CDR2 FRNRAP come from the germline V gene. CDR3 length equals 17 residues. Here the CDR3 reads CASGFVMDSSSYNEQFF.